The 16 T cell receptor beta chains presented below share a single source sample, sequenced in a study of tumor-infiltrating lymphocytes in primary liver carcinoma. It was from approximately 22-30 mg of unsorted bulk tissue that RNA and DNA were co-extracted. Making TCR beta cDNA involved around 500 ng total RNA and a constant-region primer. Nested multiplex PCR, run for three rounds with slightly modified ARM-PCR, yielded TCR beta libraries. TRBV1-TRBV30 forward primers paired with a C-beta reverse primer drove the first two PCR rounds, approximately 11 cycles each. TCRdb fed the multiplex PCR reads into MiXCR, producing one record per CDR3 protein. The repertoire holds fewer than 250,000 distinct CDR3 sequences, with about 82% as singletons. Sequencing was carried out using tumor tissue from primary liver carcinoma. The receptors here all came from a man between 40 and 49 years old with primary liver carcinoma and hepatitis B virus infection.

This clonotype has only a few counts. The CDR3 is CASSPVERVSNQPQHF. In nucleotides, the CDR3 is TGCGCCAGCAGCCCCGTTGAGAGGGTTAGTAATCAGCCCCAGCATTTT. The chain recombines TRBV4-1 with TRBJ1-5; D not certain. CDR1 is MGHRA and CDR2 is YSYEKL in the germline V gene. The V end lost 4 bases, the J end lost 4 bases, and 17 bases lay between the germline ends. The CDR3 length is 16 residues.

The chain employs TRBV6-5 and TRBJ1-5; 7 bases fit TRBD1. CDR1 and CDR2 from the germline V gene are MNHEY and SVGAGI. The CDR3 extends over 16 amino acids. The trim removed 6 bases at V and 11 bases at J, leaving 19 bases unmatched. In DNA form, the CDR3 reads TGTGCCAGCAGCCCAACGGGACCTCGGCAAGGACAGGCCCAGCATTTT. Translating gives CASSPTGPRQGQAQHF.

The CDR3 sequence: CASSSLGTDQETQYF. Written as DNA, the CDR3 is TGTGCCAGCAGCTCCCTCGGGACAGACCAAGAGACCCAGTACTTC. The V gene is TRBV7-2, the J gene TRBJ2-5; the match to TRBD1 covers 7 bases. The CDR3 contains 15 residues. CDR1 SGHTA and CDR2 FQGNSA come from the germline V gene. The V segment lost 4 bases and the J segment 0 bases; nucleotides outside the gene matches: 5.

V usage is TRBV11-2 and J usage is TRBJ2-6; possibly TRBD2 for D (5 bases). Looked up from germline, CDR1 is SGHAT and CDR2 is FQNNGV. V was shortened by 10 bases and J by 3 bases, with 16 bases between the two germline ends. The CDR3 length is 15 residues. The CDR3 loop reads CATQRSRYGANVLTF. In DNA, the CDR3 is TGTGCCACTCAGCGGTCGCGCTATGGGGCCAACGTCCTGACTTTC.

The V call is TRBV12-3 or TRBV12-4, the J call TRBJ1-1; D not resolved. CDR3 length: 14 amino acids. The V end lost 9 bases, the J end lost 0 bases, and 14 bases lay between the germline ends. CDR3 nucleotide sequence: TGTGCCAGTAGTCTGGTGCTGATGAACACTGAAGCTTTCTTT. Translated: CASSLVLMNTEAFF.

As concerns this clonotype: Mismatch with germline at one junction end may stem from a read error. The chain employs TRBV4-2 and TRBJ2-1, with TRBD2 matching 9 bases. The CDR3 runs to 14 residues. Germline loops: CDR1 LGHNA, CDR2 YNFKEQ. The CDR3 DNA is TGTGCCAGTACCACCTCTAGCGGGATCAATGAGCAGTCCTTC. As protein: CASTTSSGINEQSF.

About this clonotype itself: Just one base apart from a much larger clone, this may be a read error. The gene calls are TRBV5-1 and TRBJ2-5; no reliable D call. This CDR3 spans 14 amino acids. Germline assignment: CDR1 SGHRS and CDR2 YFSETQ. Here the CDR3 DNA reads TGCGCCAGCAGCTTGGCCGCCAGCCAAGAGATCCAGTACTTC. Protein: CASSLAASQEIQYF.

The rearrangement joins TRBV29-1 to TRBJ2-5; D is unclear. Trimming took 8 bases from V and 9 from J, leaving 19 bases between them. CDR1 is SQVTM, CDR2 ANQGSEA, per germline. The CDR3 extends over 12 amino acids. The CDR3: CSIVASVGSQYF. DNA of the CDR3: TGCAGCATTGTTGCCTCCGTGGGATCCCAGTACTTC.

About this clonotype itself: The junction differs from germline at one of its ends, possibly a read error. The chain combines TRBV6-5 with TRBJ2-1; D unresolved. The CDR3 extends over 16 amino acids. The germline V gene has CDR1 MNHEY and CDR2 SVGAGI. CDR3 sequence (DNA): TGTGCCAGCAGCACACGGGCCCCCGTGGGGTACAATGAGCAGTCCTTC. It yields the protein CASSTRAPVGYNEQSF.

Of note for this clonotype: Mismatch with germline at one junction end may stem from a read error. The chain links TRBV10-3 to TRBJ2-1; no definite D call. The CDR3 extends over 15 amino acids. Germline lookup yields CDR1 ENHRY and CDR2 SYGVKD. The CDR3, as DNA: TGTGCCATCAGCCCGACTTTCCGATCCTATAATGAGCAGTTCTTC. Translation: CAISPTFRSYNEQFF.

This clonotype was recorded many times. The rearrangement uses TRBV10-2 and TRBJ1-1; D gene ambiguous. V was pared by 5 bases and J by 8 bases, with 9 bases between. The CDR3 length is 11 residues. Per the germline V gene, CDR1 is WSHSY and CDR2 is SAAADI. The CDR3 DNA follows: TGCGCCAGCAGTAGCCTTTTCGAAGCTTTCTTT. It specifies CASSSLFEAFF.

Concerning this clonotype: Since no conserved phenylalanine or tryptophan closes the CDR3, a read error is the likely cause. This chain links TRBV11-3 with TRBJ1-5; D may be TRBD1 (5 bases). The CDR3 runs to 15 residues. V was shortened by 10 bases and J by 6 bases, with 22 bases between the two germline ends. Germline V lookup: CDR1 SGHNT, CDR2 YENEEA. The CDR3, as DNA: TGTGCCACTAGCTTAGATCTGGGGGTGGCTCAGCCCCAGCATATT. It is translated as CATSLDLGVAQPQHI.

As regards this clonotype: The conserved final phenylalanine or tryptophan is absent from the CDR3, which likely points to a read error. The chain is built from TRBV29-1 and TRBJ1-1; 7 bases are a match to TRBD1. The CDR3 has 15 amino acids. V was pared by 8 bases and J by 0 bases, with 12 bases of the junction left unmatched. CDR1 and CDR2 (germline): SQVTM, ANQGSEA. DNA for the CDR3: TGCAGCACCGTTAATGTAGGGGGCTTGAACACTGAAGCTTTCCTT. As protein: CSTVNVGGLNTEAFL.

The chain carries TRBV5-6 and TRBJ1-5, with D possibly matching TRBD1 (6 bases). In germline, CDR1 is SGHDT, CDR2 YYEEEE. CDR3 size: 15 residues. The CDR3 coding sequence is TGTGACAGGAGCATCTTGGGCAGGGGCGATCAGCCCCAGCATTTT. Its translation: CDRSILGRGDQPQHF.

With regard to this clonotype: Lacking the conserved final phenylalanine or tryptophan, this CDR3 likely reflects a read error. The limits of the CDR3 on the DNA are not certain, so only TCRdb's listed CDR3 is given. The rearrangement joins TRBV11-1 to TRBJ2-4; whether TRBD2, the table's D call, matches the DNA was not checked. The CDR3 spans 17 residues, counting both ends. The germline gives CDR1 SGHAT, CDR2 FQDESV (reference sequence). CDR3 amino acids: CASCFPGTSVTKNIHYL.

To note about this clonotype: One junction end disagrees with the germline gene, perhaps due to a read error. The CDR3 protein is CPSSTGGTTEALF. In DNA form, the CDR3 reads TGTCCCAGTAGCACAGGGGGAACTACTGAAGCTTTATTT. The chain recombines TRBV6-6 with TRBJ1-1; 8 bases fit TRBD1. The germline V gene has CDR1 MNHNY and CDR2 SVGAGI (reference sequence). The CDR3 is 13 residues long.